Shown below are 7 T cell receptor beta chains from a single sample sequenced in a study of blood T cells in healthy people across ages (dated by TCRdb to between 2014 and 2017). The method behind the library was 5' RACE. The listed sequencing device is Illumina HiSeq 2500. A second PCR of roughly 7 to 11 cycles was performed with a sample-barcoded 5' primer and a J-beta primer mix. In TCRdb, the public reads were trimmed at Q25 with fastp and aligned with MiXCR, with productive beta chains retained. Identical CDR3 proteins give one entry, which carries the most common genes and DNA. For this sample there are 700,000 or so distinct CDR3 sequences; roughly 20% appear just once. Together, the top ten hold around a fifth of the sample. Specimen: blood. The receptors derive from a man aged 65 to 85 in good health.

A few counts support this clonotype. The CDR3 sequence is CSARVSFYNEQFF. The CDR3 DNA sequence: TGCAGTGCTAGGGTATCTTTTTACAATGAGCAGTTCTTC. This chain uses TRBV20-1 with TRBJ2-1; D is ambiguous. The CDR3 extends over 13 amino acids. The germline V gene has CDR1 DFQATT and CDR2 SNEGSKA (reference sequence). V lost 3 bases and J 4 bases, leaving 10 bases between the germline ends.

This clonotype was recorded a few times. The rearrangement links TRBV10-3 to TRBJ2-3, with 10 bases aligning to TRBD1. Per germline, CDR1 ENHRY and CDR2 SYGVKD. This CDR3 contains 16 residues. V dropped 6 bases and J dropped 6; count of bases not matched to a gene: 12. DNA for the CDR3: TGTGCCATCAGCAGGGACAGGGGAAACTTCATGGATACGCAGTATTTT. Amino acids: CAISRDRGNFMDTQYF.

This clonotype was seen only once. The chain joins TRBV9 to TRBJ1-2; the D is unclear. The CDR3 has 15 residues. V was shortened by 1 base and J by 4 bases, with 14 bases between the two germline ends. CDR1 is SGDLS, CDR2 YYNGEE, per germline. CDR3 sequence: CASSVKPGHTYGYTF. CDR3 nucleotides: TGTGCCAGCAGCGTAAAACCGGGCCATACCTATGGCTACACCTTC.

The V gene is TRBV7-8, the J gene TRBJ2-2; TRBD1 aligns across 7 bases. CDR1 is SGHVS, CDR2 FQNEAQ, per germline. CDR3 length: 17 residues. Germline trimming cut 5 bases from V and 4 bases from J; bases unmatched to any gene: 13. The CDR3 is CASSGGRGTVSTGELFF. CDR3 DNA sequence: TGTGCCAGCAGCGGGGGAAGGGGGACAGTAAGCACCGGGGAGCTGTTTTTT.

V gene TRBV7-2 combines with J gene TRBJ2-5, with 13 nucleotides matching TRBD2. The end of the DNA fits TRBJ2-7 better, so the J call may be wrong. Germline-derived CDR1 and CDR2 are SGHTA and FQGNSA. This CDR3 is built from 16 residues. The CDR3 protein is CASSRSRLAGGYEQYF. Written as DNA, the CDR3 is TGTGCCAGCAGCCGTTCAAGACTAGCGGGAGGTTACGAGCAGTACTTC.

The J gene is TRBJ2-7, the V gene TRBV19; perhaps TRBD2 as D (6 bases). The end of the DNA aligns better with TRBJ2-1, so the J call may be wrong. CDR1 and CDR2 from the germline V gene are LNHDA and SQIVND (reference sequence). This CDR3 comprises 13 residues. The DNA for the CDR3 is TGTGCCAGTAGCCCCGGGGGTCGGGATGAGCAGTTCTTC. Amino acids: CASSPGGRDEQFF.

The CDR3 protein is CSVGLGIVTGELFF. The CDR3 DNA reads TGCAGCGTTGGGCTCGGGATAGTAACCGGGGAGCTGTTTTTT. V usage is TRBV29-1 and J usage is TRBJ2-2; tentative D call: TRBD2 (5 bases). Germline assignment: CDR1 SQVTM and CDR2 ANQGSEA. CDR3 length equals 14 residues. The V and J ends lost 4 bases and 5 bases respectively, with 14 bases between them.